The source of this T cell receptor beta chain is a study of shared clonotypes between healthy human individuals. Study-wide points: Clonotype sharing among donors was thought likely to change with sequencing depth. Relative to clonotypes present in all four donors, those not shared had lower generation probabilities. A handful of donors showed sharing of about 5.5% of naive CD4 clonotypes.

An even split of each subset's genomic DNA across several immunoSEQ plates was performed. Using immunoSEQ multiplex PCR, the repertoire was profiled, and TCRdb retains in-frame clones only, with some absent. The sample lists around 2.1 million clones, 85% to 95% occurring once. As to this clone: Its antigen is currently unknown.

Positive CCR7 selection of CD45RO-negative cells yielded the naive CD8 cells, and terminally differentiated effector memory CD45RA+ cells were excluded. CDR1 is LGHNT and CDR2 is FRNRAP in the germline V gene. Trimming removed 6 bases from V and 4 bases from J; junction bases left unmatched: 11. The CDR3 totals 15 residues. The V call is TRBV12-5, the J call TRBJ2-7; 8 nucleotides line up with TRBD1. This TCR came from a man aged 18-30 years in good health. Some clones in this sample may be carry-over from other donors' samples. The specimen sequenced was naive CD8+ T cells from PBMCs. CDR3 bases: TGTGCTAGTGGGACACCCGGACAGGGTTTGTACGAGCAGTACTTC. Its translation: CASGTPGQGLYEQYF.